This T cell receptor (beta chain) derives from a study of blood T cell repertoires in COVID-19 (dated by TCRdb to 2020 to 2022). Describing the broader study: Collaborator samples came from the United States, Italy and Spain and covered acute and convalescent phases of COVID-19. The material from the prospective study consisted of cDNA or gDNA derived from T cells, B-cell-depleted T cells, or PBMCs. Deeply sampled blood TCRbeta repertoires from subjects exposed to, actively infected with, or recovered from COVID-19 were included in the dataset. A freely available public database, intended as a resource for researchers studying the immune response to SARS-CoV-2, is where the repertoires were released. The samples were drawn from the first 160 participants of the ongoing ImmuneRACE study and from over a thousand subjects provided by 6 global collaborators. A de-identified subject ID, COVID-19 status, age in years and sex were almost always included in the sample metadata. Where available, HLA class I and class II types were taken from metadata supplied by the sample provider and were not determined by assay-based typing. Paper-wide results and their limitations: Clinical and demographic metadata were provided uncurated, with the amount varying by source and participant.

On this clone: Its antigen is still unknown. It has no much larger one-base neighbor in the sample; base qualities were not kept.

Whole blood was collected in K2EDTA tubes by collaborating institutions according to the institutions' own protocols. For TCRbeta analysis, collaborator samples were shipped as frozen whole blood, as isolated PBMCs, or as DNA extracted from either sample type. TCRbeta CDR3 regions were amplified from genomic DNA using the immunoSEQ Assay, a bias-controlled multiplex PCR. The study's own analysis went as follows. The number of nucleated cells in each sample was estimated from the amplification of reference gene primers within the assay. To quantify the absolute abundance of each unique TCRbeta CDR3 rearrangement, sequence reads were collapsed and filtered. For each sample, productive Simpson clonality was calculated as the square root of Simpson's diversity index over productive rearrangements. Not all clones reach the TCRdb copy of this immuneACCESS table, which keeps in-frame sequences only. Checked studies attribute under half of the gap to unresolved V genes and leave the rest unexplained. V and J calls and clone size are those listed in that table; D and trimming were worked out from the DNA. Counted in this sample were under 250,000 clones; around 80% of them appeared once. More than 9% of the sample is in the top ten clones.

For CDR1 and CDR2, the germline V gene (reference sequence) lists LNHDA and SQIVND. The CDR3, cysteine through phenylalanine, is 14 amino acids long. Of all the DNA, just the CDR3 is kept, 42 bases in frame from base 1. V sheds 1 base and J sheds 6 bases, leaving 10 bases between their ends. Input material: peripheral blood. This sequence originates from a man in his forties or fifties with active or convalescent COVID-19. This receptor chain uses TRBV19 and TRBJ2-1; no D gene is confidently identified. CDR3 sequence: CASSIVSGSNEQFF. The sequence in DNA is TGTGCCAGTAGTATAGTCTCCGGGTCCAATGAGCAGTTCTTC. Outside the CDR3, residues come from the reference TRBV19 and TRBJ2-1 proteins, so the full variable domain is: DGGITQSPKYLFRKEGQNVTLSCEQNLNHDAMYWYRQDPGQGLRLIYYSQIVNDFQKGDIAEGYSVSREKKESFPLTVTSAQKNPTAFYLCASSIVSGSNEQFFGPGTRLTVL.